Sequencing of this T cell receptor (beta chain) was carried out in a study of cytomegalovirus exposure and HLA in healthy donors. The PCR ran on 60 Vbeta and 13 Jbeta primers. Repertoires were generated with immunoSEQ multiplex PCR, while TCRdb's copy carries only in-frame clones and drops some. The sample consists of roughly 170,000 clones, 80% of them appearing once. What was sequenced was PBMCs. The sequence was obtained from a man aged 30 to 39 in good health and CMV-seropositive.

Here the CDR3 reads CASSPTGASSYEQYF. CDR3 in DNA: TGTGCCAGCAGTCCGACAGGGGCCTCCTCCTACGAGCAGTACTTC. V and J are TRBV4-2 and TRBJ2-7, with 8 bases identical to TRBD1. The CDR3 contains 15 residues. The germline V gene has CDR1 LGHNA and CDR2 YNFKEQ. The V segment lost 6 bases and the J segment 0 bases; nucleotides outside the gene matches: 7.